The 5 T cell receptor beta chains below come from one sample, sequenced in a study of T cells in Graves' hyperthyroidism and ophthalmopathy (dated by TCRdb to about 2019). Receptor amplification or capture employed multiplex PCR. Sequencing used an Illumina HiSeq 2000. The TCR beta CDR3 regions were amplified from the RNA transcripts. The first round of RT-PCR for the TCR CDR3 was performed with the HTBI primer set and the Qiagen OneStep RT-PCR kit. Clones were called with MiXCR by TCRdb after fastp trimmed the public reads at Q25, and only in-frame beta chains were retained. Under each unique CDR3 protein, matching rows form one entry showing the most common genes and DNA. A total of approximately 690,000 distinct CDR3 sequences appear in this sample, approximately 14% of them only once. 9.5% to 15% of the sample rests with the top ten. The sample was blood. These receptor sequences come from a woman between 50 and 59 years old with Graves' ophthalmopathy.

This clonotype has a count of ten or more. This CDR3 reads CASSLVSGFSNQPQHF. The CDR3 nucleotides read TGTGCCAGCAGCTTAGTATCCGGGTTCAGCAATCAGCCCCAGCATTTT. The chain joins TRBV7-2 to TRBJ1-5, with D hard to call. Germline CDR1 SGHTA, CDR2 FQGNSA. This CDR3 has 16 residues. The V and J ends lost 1 base and 1 base respectively, with 11 bases between them. Using reference TRBV7-2 and TRBJ1-5 for the parts outside the CDR3, the full variable domain is GAGVSQSPSNKVTEKGKDVELRCDPISGHTALYWYRQSLGQGLEFLIYFQGNSAPDKSGLPSDRFSAERTGGSVSTLTIQRTQQEDSAVYLCASSLVSGFSNQPQHFGDGTRLSIL.

This clonotype appeared a few times. This sequence joins TRBV6-1 and TRBJ2-3; TRBD2 aligns across 8 bases. Germline V gene lookup returns CDR1 MNHNS and CDR2 SASEGT. The CDR3 totals 13 residues. The V gene end was trimmed by 9 bases and the J gene end by 3 bases; junction bases not matched to a gene: 5. The CDR3 DNA reads as TGTGCCAGTATTAGCGGGACAACAGATACGCAGTATTTT. It codes for CASISGTTDTQYF.

The chain joins TRBV7-2 to TRBJ2-1; D is unresolved. The CDR3 loop spans 14 amino acids. V was trimmed by 1 base and J by 12 bases, leaving 16 bases between them. The germline gives CDR1 SGHTA, CDR2 FQGNSA. The CDR3 protein is CASSLDELRIMQFF. The CDR3 bases are TGTGCCAGCAGCTTAGATGAGCTGAGGATAATGCAGTTCTTC.

In this sample, this clonotype turned up many times. V gene TRBV7-3 combines with J gene TRBJ2-5, with 12 bases fitting TRBD2. V shed 0 bases, J shed 1 base, and the junction held 3 bases outside the gene matches. The germline V gene encodes CDR1 SGHTA and CDR2 FQGTGA. The CDR3 contains 17 residues. The CDR3 reads CASSLTAGLAGQETQYF. The CDR3 nucleotides are TGTGCCAGCAGCTTAACGGCGGGACTAGCGGGCCAAGAGACCCAGTACTTC.

With respect to this clonotype: This sequence may be a read error, since a much larger clone differs from it by one base. Because it lacks the conserved phenylalanine or tryptophan at the end, this CDR3 is likely a read error. The chain joins TRBV11-3 to TRBJ2-5; 8 bases agree with TRBD1. This CDR3 has 16 amino acids. CDR1 is SGHNT and CDR2 is YENEEA in the germline V gene. V gave up 4 bases and J gave up 2 bases; unmatched junction bases: 9. The CDR3 reads CASSSVVDREQETQYI. CDR3 sequence (DNA): TGTGCCAGCAGCTCCGTTGTGGACAGGGAACAAGAGACCCAGTACATC.